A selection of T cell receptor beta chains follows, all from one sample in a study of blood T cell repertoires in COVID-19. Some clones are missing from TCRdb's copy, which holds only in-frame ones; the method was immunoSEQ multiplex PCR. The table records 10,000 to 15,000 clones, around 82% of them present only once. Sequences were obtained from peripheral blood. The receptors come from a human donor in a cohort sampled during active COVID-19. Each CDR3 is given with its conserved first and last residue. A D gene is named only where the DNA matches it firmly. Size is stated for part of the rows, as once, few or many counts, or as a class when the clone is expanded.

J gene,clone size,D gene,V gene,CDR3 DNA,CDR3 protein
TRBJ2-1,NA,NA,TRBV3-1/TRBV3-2,TGTGCCAGCAGCCAGACACTTCAGGGCAATGAGCAGTTCTTC,CASSQTLQGNEQFF
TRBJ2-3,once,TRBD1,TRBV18,TGTGCCAGCTCATCTATTTCGGGACAGAAATCAGATACGCAGTATTTT,CASSSISGQKSDTQYF
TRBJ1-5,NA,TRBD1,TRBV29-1,TGCAGCGTTGCCCCGGCAGGGGGACGGCAGCCCCAGCATTTT,CSVAPAGGRQPQHF
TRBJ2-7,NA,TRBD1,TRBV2,TGTGCCAGCAAAGGCCACACCGGGACAGGGGGTGGCGAGCAGTACTTC,CASKGHTGTGGGEQYF
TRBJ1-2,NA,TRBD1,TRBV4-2,TGTGCCAGCAGCCAAGATCTGGGACAGGGGAACGGCTACACCTTC,CASSQDLGQGNGYTF
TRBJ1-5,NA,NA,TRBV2,TGTGCCAGCATGAGGAGGAACGGACAGCCCCAGCATTTT,CASMRRNGQPQHF
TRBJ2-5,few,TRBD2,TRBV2,TGTGCCAGCAGTGAAGCGCGGACTAGCGGGGTGGAGACCCAGTACTTC,CASSEARTSGVETQYF
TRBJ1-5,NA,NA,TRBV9,TGTGCCAGCAGCGTAGGCGGTAGAAATCAGCCCCAGCATTTT,CASSVGGRNQPQHF
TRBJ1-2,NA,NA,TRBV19,TGTGCCAGTAGTGATCCGGGGAACTCTAACTATGGCTACACCTTC,CASSDPGNSNYGYTF
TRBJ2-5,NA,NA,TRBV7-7,TGTGCTAGCAGCTTAGGAGGGAGACAACTACATCAGTACTTC,CASSLGGRQLHQYF
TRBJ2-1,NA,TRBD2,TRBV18,TGTGCCAGCTCACCCACTAGCGGGGTCTGGTCCTACAATGAGCAGTTCTTC,CASSPTSGVWSYNEQFF
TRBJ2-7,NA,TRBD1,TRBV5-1,TGCGCCAGCAGCCCCTCGCTGGGGACAGTTTACGAGCAGTACTTC,CASSPSLGTVYEQYF
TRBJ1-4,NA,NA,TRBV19,TGTGCCAGTAGGGGGCAGTTTAATGAAAAACTGTTTTTT,CASRGQFNEKLFF
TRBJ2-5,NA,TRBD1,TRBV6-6,TGTGCCAGCAGGCCCGGACAGGGATCGGTGGAGACCCAGTACTTC,CASRPGQGSVETQYF
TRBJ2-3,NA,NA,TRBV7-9,TGTGCCAGCAGCCTTCGGTCCACAACGGGAGATACGCAGTATTTT,CASSLRSTTGDTQYF
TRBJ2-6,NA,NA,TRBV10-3,TGTGCCATCAGCGAACAGATTGTCCTCTCTGGGGCCAACGTCCTGACTTTC,CAISEQIVLSGANVLTF
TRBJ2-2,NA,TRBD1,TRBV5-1,TGCGCCAGCAGCTTGGGACAGGGGGTGACCGGGGAGCTGTTTTTT,CASSLGQGVTGELFF
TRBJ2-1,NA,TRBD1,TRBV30,TGTGCCTGGAAGGGACAGGGGGCGGGAAATGAGCAGTTCTTC,CAWKGQGAGNEQFF
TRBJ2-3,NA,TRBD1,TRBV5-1,TGCGCCAGCAGCTTCTTCGGACAGGGGGCGACAGATACGCAGTATTTT,CASSFFGQGATDTQYF
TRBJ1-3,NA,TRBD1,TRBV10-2,TGCGCCAGCGGAGACAGGGGGGCCTCTGGAAACACCATATATTTT,CASGDRGASGNTIYF
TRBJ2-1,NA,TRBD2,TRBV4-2,TGTGCCAGCAGCCAAAGAACTAGCGGGGGGTATGAGCAGTTCTTC,CASSQRTSGGYEQFF
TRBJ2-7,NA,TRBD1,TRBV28,TGTGCCAGCAGACTTGACAGGGCGAGCTCCTACGAGCAGTACTTC,CASRLDRASSYEQYF
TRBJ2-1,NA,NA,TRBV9,TGTGCCAGCAGCCTTAGGGGTAATGATCTATACAATGAGCAGTTCTTC,CASSLRGNDLYNEQFF
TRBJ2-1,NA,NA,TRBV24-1,TGTGCCACCAGTGATTCCATCGGGGGTAGCTCCTACAATGAGCAGTTCTTC,CATSDSIGGSSYNEQFF
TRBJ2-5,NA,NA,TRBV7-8,TGTGCCAGCAGCCGTGACGGATCGGGGTCAGAGACCCAGTACTTC,CASSRDGSGSETQYF
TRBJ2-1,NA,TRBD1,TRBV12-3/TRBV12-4,TGTGCCAGCGGTTGGCGGGACAGGGGTTTCCAGTTCTTC,CASGWRDRGFQFF
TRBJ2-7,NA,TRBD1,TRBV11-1,TGTGCCAGCAGCTTAGACTCCGACAGGGCCGTTGACGAGCAGTACTTC,CASSLDSDRAVDEQYF
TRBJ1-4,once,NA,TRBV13,TGTGCCAGCAGCGGAGGGCCCAGCGCGGCTAATGAAAAACTGTTTTTT,CASSGGPSAANEKLFF
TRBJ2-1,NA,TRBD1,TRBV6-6,TGTGCCAGCAGTTACCAGGGGGCGATAAATGAGCAGTTCTTC,CASSYQGAINEQFF
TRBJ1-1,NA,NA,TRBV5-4,TGTGCCAGCAGCCTAGAACAGGGAAACACTGAAGCTTTCTTT,CASSLEQGNTEAFF
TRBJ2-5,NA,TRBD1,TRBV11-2,TGTGCCAGCAGCTGGAACAGGGGGAAAGAGACCCAGTACTTC,CASSWNRGKETQYF
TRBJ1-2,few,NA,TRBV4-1,TGCGCCAGCAGCCAAGATGGTCGGTCTGCTAACTATGGCTACACCTTC,CASSQDGRSANYGYTF
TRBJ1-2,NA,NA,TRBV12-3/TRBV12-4,TGTGCCAGCAGATCAGGGCACTATGGCTACACCTTC,CASRSGHYGYTF
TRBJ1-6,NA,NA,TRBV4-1,TGCGCCAGCAGCCAAGAGAGTAATTCACCCCTCCACTTT,CASSQESNSPLHF
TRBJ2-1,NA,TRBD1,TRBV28,TGTGCCAGCAGACTGGGGGCGGGACAGGTAAATGAGCAGTTCTTC,CASRLGAGQVNEQFF
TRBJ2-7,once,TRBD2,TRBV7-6,TGTGCCAGCAGCTATCGCGGGGGCTCCTACGAGCAGTACTTC,CASSYRGGSYEQYF
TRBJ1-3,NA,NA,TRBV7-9,TGTGCCAGCAGCTTAGGTTCCGGGGCTGGAAACACCATATATTTT,CASSLGSGAGNTIYF
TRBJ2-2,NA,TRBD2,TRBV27,TGTGCCAGCAGTTTAGCTCTAGCGGGGGTCACCGGGGAGCTGTTTTTT,CASSLALAGVTGELFF
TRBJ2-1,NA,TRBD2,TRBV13,TGTGCCAGCAGCCTCCCCGGGACTAGCGCTCTCTTC,CASSLPGTSALF
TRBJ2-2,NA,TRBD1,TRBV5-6,TGTGCCAGCAGCCTCCTGACAGGGGTGGGCCGGGAGCTGTTTTTT,CASSLLTGVGRELFF
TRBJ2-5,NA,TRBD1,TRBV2,TGTGCCAGCAGTGAAGCTCCGGGACAGGGGATCATTCACCATCAGGAGACCCAGTACTTC,CASSEAPGQGIIHHQETQYF